This passage covers 20 T cell receptor beta chains from one sample sequenced in a study of cytomegalovirus exposure and HLA in healthy donors. PCR employed 60 Vbeta and 13 Jbeta primers. Profiling relied on immunoSEQ multiplex PCR, and the TCRdb table lists in-frame clones only, not all of them. The sample shows about 63,000 clones, 73% of them seen only once. The sample consisted of PBMCs. The receptors were sampled from a man aged 50 to 60 in good health and CMV-seronegative.

CDR3 sequence (DNA): TGTGCCAGCAGCTTGCCGGGACAGGGCCTCCACTATGGCTACACCTTC. Its protein is CASSLPGQGLHYGYTF. The chain has TRBV5-5 and TRBJ1-2, with TRBD1 matching over 9 bases. Trimming took 1 base from V and 3 from J; bases not matched to a gene: 7. This CDR3 spans 16 amino acids. Germline values: CDR1 SGHKS, CDR2 YYEKEE (reference sequence). The whole variable domain, remainder taken from reference TRBV5-5 and TRBJ1-2, is DAGVTQSPTHLIKTRGQQVTLRCSPISGHKSVSWYQQVLGQGPQFIFQYYEKEERGRGNFPDRFSARQFPNYSSELNVNALLLGDSALYLCASSLPGQGLHYGYTFGSGTRLTVV.

V gene TRBV28 combines with J gene TRBJ2-7; unclear D gene. The V gene lost 5 bases and the J gene lost 0 bases, with 5 bases spanning the gap. Germline CDR1 and CDR2: MDHEN and SYDVKM. CDR3 length: 12 residues. The CDR3 sequence is CASSPHSYEQYF. CDR3 in DNA: TGTGCCAGCAGTCCCCACTCCTACGAGCAGTACTTC.

V is TRBV11-2 and J is TRBJ2-5; 8 positions agree with TRBD2. V lost 1 base to trimming and J lost 2 bases; unmatched junction nucleotides: 15. The CDR3 covers 19 residues. Germline CDR1 is SGHAT and CDR2 is FQNNGV. The DNA for the CDR3 is TGTGCCAGCAGCTTAGGCGTCGGGCGGGGGGTGGTAGAGCAAGAGACCCAGTACTTC. Protein product: CASSLGVGRGVVEQETQYF. The whole variable domain, filled in from reference TRBV11-2 and TRBJ2-5, reads EAGVAQSPRYKIIEKRQSVAFWCNPISGHATLYWYQQILGQGPKLLIQFQNNGVVDDSQLPKDRFSAERLKGVDSTLKIQPAKLEDSAVYLCASSLGVGRGVVEQETQYFGPGTRLLVL.

This chain links TRBV5-1 with TRBJ2-7; 8 positions match TRBD2. The better agreement between TRBJ2-1 and the DNA end casts doubt on the J call. The CDR3 runs to 16 residues. Germline CDR1 and CDR2: SGHRS and YFSETQ. The CDR3 loop is CASSLVGSGAYNEQFF. The CDR3 DNA reads as TGCGCCAGCAGCTTGGTGGGTAGCGGGGCCTACAATGAGCAGTTCTTC.

As concerns this clone: The germline gene is not matched at one end of the junction; a read error may be the cause. The chain links TRBV7-9 to TRBJ2-7, with TRBD1 identical over 8 bases. Germline lookup yields CDR1 SEHNR and CDR2 FQNEAQ (reference sequence). This CDR3 comprises 14 residues. CDR3 protein: CSSSLASQGDEQYF. The CDR3 bases are TGTTCCAGCAGCTTAGCCTCACAGGGGGACGAGCAGTACTTC.

The chain combines TRBV19 with TRBJ1-2, with 8 bases that match TRBD1. CDR1 and CDR2 (germline): LNHDA, SQIVND (reference sequence). Unmatched junction bases numbered 11, after V lost 6 bases and J lost 5 bases. The CDR3 covers 15 residues. The CDR3 nucleotides are TGTGCCAGTAGCGCAGAGCGACAGGGGAGATATGGCTACACCTTC. Translation gives CASSAERQGRYGYTF.

The chain joins TRBV11-2 to TRBJ2-1; TRBD2 matches 7 bases. Germline V CDR1 and CDR2: SGHAT, FQNNGV. The CDR3 consists of 12 residues. The ends lost 4 bases at V and 8 bases at J; junction bases unmatched: 2. Written as DNA, the CDR3 is TGTGCCAGCAGCTGGGGGGGGGATGAGCAGTTCTTC. Protein product: CASSWGGDEQFF.

The genes are TRBV4-1 and TRBJ2-3; the D gene is possibly TRBD2 (5 bases). Germline CDR1 reads MGHRA; CDR2 reads YSYEKL. Trimming left V 4 bases short and J 9 bases short, with 14 bases between. The CDR3 sequence is 13 residues long. CDR3 nucleotide sequence: TGCGCCAGCAGCCTCCTTCTGGGCGGGACGCAGTATTTT. Its protein is CASSLLLGGTQYF.

This chain uses TRBV11-3 with TRBJ2-3, with 7 bases fitting TRBD2. CDR1 is SGHNT and CDR2 is YENEEA in the germline V gene. V was pared by 8 bases and J by 6 bases, with 8 bases of the junction left unmatched. The CDR3 is 13 residues long. CDR3 amino acids: CASSSGGRDTQYF. For the CDR3, the DNA is TGTGCCAGCTCCTCGGGGGGACGGGATACGCAGTATTTT. The complete variable domain, with remaining parts taken from reference TRBV11-3 and TRBJ2-3, reads EAGVVQSPRYKIIEKKQPVAFWCNPISGHNTLYWYLQNLGQGPELLIRYENEEAVDDSQLPKDRFSAERLKGVDSTLKIQPAELGDSAVYLCASSSGGRDTQYFGPGTRLTVL.

The V gene is TRBV19, the J gene TRBJ2-3; no clear D gene. Looked up from germline, CDR1 is LNHDA and CDR2 is SQIVND (reference sequence). Deletions cut 6 bases from V and 2 bases from J, with 12 bases between. This CDR3 is 14 amino acids long. The CDR3 region is CASRTLADTDTQYF. The CDR3 DNA sequence: TGTGCCAGTAGGACCTTGGCGGACACAGATACGCAGTATTTT.

The chain has TRBV2 and TRBJ2-5; TRBD2 might be the D (5 bases). CDR3 size: 14 residues. Trimming pared 7 bases from V and 11 bases from J, leaving 23 bases between. The germline CDR1 and CDR2 sequences are SNHLY and FYNNEI. The CDR3 region is CASNFLTLRDEQYF. The DNA of the CDR3 is TGTGCCAGCAATTTTTTGACCTTACGGGATGAGCAGTACTTC.

The chain combines TRBV11-1 with TRBJ2-1, with D possibly being TRBD2 (6 bases). Germline values: CDR1 SGHAT, CDR2 FQDESV (reference sequence). The CDR3 is 16 amino acids. The V end was cut by 0 bases, the J end by 12 bases, with 21 bases between. The CDR3 DNA sequence: TGTGCCAGCAGCTTAGCCGGGACTTTCAATTCGCGGGGGCAGTTCTTC. Its protein product is CASSLAGTFNSRGQFF.

This clone was seen only once. V usage is TRBV7-9 and J usage is TRBJ1-3; 9 positions agree with TRBD1. CDR1 is SEHNR and CDR2 is FQNEAQ in the germline V gene (reference sequence). This CDR3 is 15 amino acids long. V was pared by 5 bases and J by 4 bases, with 6 bases of the junction left unmatched. In DNA form, the CDR3 reads TGTGCCAGCAGCACACAGGGGGCGGCCGGAAACACCATATATTTT. This gives the protein CASSTQGAAGNTIYF. Full variable domain (rest looked up from reference TRBV7-9 and TRBJ1-3): DTGVSQNPRHKITKRGQNVTFRCDPISEHNRLYWYRQTLGQGPEFLTYFQNEAQLEKSRLLSDRFSAERPKGSFSTLEIQRTEQGDSAMYLCASSTQGAAGNTIYFGEGSWLTVV.

The rearrangement uses TRBV27 and TRBJ2-2, with TRBD1 matching over 7 bases. The length of the CDR3 is 16 residues. CDR1 is MNHEY and CDR2 is SMNVEV in the germline V gene (reference sequence). Germline trimming cut 5 bases from V and 0 bases from J; bases unmatched to any gene: 6. CDR3 nucleotides: TGTGCCAGCAGTCACCAGGGACAGACGAACACCGGGGAGCTGTTTTTT. It encodes CASSHQGQTNTGELFF.

The chain recombines TRBV29-1 with TRBJ2-4, with TRBD1 matching over 7 bases. Losses at the gene ends were 6 bases for V and 6 bases for J; bases not matched to a gene: 5. Germline CDR1 and CDR2: SQVTM and ANQGSEA. This CDR3 comprises 12 residues. CDR3 region: CSVSGQINIQYF. CDR3 sequence (DNA): TGCAGCGTATCGGGACAGATAAACATTCAGTACTTC.

This clone has a handful of counts. This chain connects TRBV5-4 to TRBJ2-1; TRBD2 aligns across 8 bases. CDR3 length: 14 amino acids. V was pared by 3 bases and J by 7 bases, with 6 bases of the junction left unmatched. CDR1 is SGHNT, CDR2 YYREEE, per germline (reference sequence). In DNA form, the CDR3 reads TGTGCCAGCAGCTCGGTAGCGGGGAGAAATGAGCAGTTCTTC. Translation: CASSSVAGRNEQFF.

This chain connects TRBV7-8 to TRBJ2-5; D possibly corresponds to TRBD2 (6 bases). The CDR3 totals 14 residues. From germline, CDR1 is SGHVS and CDR2 FQNEAQ. Deletions cut 6 bases from V and 3 bases from J, with 14 bases between. The CDR3 protein is CASSIRGWKETQYF. Here the CDR3 DNA reads TGTGCCAGCAGTATACGGGGGTGGAAAGAGACCCAGTACTTC. The variable domain in full, with the rest retrieved from reference TRBV7-8 and TRBJ2-5, is GAGVSQSPRYKVAKRGQDVALRCDPISGHVSLFWYQQALGQGPEFLTYFQNEAQLDKSGLPSDRFFAERPEGSVSTLKIQRTQQEDSAVYLCASSIRGWKETQYFGPGTRLLVL.

This chain connects TRBV15 to TRBJ1-5, with TRBD1 identical over 7 bases. CDR3 length: 15 residues. Per the germline V gene, CDR1 is LNHNV and CDR2 is YYDKDF (reference sequence). V shed 5 bases and J 9 bases; nucleotides not matched to a gene: 13. This CDR3 is CATSRDRRGQGPQHF. The CDR3 DNA reads TGTGCCACCAGCCGCGATAGAAGGGGGCAAGGGCCCCAGCATTTT.

The V and J genes are TRBV27 and TRBJ1-2; D ambiguous. CDR3 length: 15 amino acids. V lost 8 bases, J lost 7 bases, and 23 bases lay in between. Germline assignment: CDR1 MNHEY and CDR2 SMNVEV (reference sequence). The CDR3 here is CASGISGSGSRGYTF. The CDR3, as DNA: TGTGCCAGCGGGATTTCGGGGTCGGGGTCGCGTGGCTACACCTTC.

V usage is TRBV27 and J usage is TRBJ1-1; TRBD1 matches at 8 bases. The CDR3 is made up of 14 amino acids. With 2 bases clipped from V and 4 bases from J, the junction kept 3 bases outside the gene matches. CDR1 MNHEY and CDR2 SMNVEV come from the germline V gene (reference sequence). The CDR3 reads CASSLAGGRTEAFF. The CDR3 nucleotides are TGTGCCAGCAGTTTAGCAGGGGGCCGCACTGAAGCTTTCTTT.